This T cell receptor (beta chain) was sequenced for a study of T cells in Graves' hyperthyroidism and ophthalmopathy. The CDR3 runs to 15 residues. With 2 bases removed from V and 3 bases from J, the gap between germline ends came to 11 bases. Germline assignment: CDR1 MGHDK and CDR2 SYGVNS. Stable Graves' hyperthyroidism denoted no ophthalmopathy progression over 18 months. From RNA transcripts, TCR beta CDR3 regions were amplified. HTBI primers were employed in a first-round RT-PCR of the TCR CDR3. Using its own MiXCR run on the multiplex PCR reads, TCRdb lists one record per CDR3 protein. The sample contains about 540,000 distinct CDR3 sequences, just over 45% of which appear only once. In its sample, this clonotype was seen many times.

The source of this sequence is a woman aged 18-29 years with Graves' hyperthyroidism. The rearrangement uses TRBV25-1 and TRBJ2-1; D is ambiguous. Material: peripheral blood or thyroid tissue (not recorded which). The CDR3 spells CASSELVGDYNEQFF. The CDR3 region has the DNA TGTGCCAGCAGTGAACTCGTTGGTGACTACAATGAGCAGTTCTTC.